Listed below are T cell receptor beta chains from one sample, sequenced in a study of blood T cells in healthy people across ages. TCRdb independently ran MiXCR on the 5' RACE reads; one entry per CDR3 protein. The profile shows 1.5 million to 2 million distinct CDR3 sequences, roughly 50% of them singletons. Sequencing was done on a sample of blood. The source is a woman between 40 and 55 years old in good health. Both conserved end residues are part of each CDR3. Fields, in order: V gene, CDR3 length, J gene, D gene, clone size, CDR3 DNA, CDR3 protein. The D gene is left open where the match is weak. Size values are once, few and many counts, or a class for expanded clones, and some rows have none.

v_gene: TRBV20-1; len: 12; j_gene: TRBJ2-7; d_gene: NA; abundance: NA; CDR3nt: TGCAGTGCAATCGTCGTCACGTCCCCGCAGTACTTC; CDR3aa: CSAIVVTSPQYF
v_gene: TRBV20-1; len: 14; j_gene: TRBJ2-7; d_gene: TRBD1; abundance: NA; CDR3nt: TGCAGTGCCCATCCGGGACAGGGTCGCGACGAGCAGTACTTC; CDR3aa: CSAHPGQGRDEQYF
v_gene: TRBV20-1; len: 14; j_gene: TRBJ1-2; d_gene: NA; abundance: NA; CDR3nt: TGCAGTGCTAGTGGGGACACCAGGGACTATGGCTACACCTTC; CDR3aa: CSASGDTRDYGYTF
v_gene: TRBV6-5; len: 15; j_gene: TRBJ1-2; d_gene: NA; abundance: NA; CDR3nt: TGTGCCAGCAGTTATGACAATACAGGGTGGAGTGGCTACACCTTC; CDR3aa: CASSYDNTGWSGYTF
v_gene: TRBV18; len: 16; j_gene: TRBJ2-7; d_gene: TRBD1; abundance: once; CDR3nt: TGTGCCAGCTCACTGCAGGGGGCGGGCAGCTCCTACGAGCAGTACTTC; CDR3aa: CASSLQGAGSSYEQYF
v_gene: TRBV12-3/TRBV12-4; len: 13; j_gene: TRBJ2-3; d_gene: NA; abundance: NA; CDR3nt: TGTGCCAGCAGTTGCGTCAGCACAGATACGCAGTATTTT; CDR3aa: CASSCVSTDTQYF
v_gene: TRBV20-1; len: 14; j_gene: TRBJ2-4; d_gene: NA; abundance: NA; CDR3nt: TGCAGTGCTCAAACTCACACCGGGGAAAACATTCAGTACTTC; CDR3aa: CSAQTHTGENIQYF
v_gene: TRBV7-2; len: 14; j_gene: TRBJ2-3; d_gene: TRBD2; abundance: NA; CDR3nt: TGTGCCAGCAGCTCCCGGGGGGGCTATGGTACGCAGTATTTT; CDR3aa: CASSSRGGYGTQYF
v_gene: TRBV7-2; len: 13; j_gene: TRBJ2-5; d_gene: NA; abundance: few; CDR3nt: TGTGCCAGCAGCCCCGGACCCGACGAGCCCCAGTACTTC; CDR3aa: CASSPGPDEPQYF
v_gene: TRBV10-3; len: 16; j_gene: TRBJ2-7; d_gene: TRBD2; abundance: many; CDR3nt: TGTGCCATCAGTGAGTCGTACGGCGGGGGGATTTACGAGCAGTACTTC; CDR3aa: CAISESYGGGIYEQYF
v_gene: TRBV4-1; len: 14; j_gene: TRBJ2-1; d_gene: NA; abundance: few; CDR3nt: TGCGCCAGCAGCCAAGAAACCGCGCCTAATGAGCAGTTCTTC; CDR3aa: CASSQETAPNEQFF
v_gene: TRBV20-1; len: 14; j_gene: TRBJ2-3; d_gene: TRBD2; abundance: NA; CDR3nt: TGCAGTGCTAGTAGGCGGGGGGGCGCGAATACGCAGTATTTT; CDR3aa: CSASRRGGANTQYF
v_gene: TRBV6-5; len: 15; j_gene: TRBJ2-3; d_gene: TRBD1; abundance: NA; CDR3nt: TGTGCCAGCAGTACCGGGACAGGGAAGACAGATACGCAGTATTTT; CDR3aa: CASSTGTGKTDTQYF
v_gene: TRBV24-1; len: 14; j_gene: TRBJ2-1; d_gene: NA; abundance: few; CDR3nt: TGTGCCACCAGTGACCTGGACGAGGACAATGAGCAGTTCTTC; CDR3aa: CATSDLDEDNEQFF
v_gene: TRBV28; len: 16; j_gene: TRBJ2-5; d_gene: NA; abundance: NA; CDR3nt: TGTGCCAGCAGTTTAGGGGGATCTTCGGTACAAGAGACCCAGTACTTC; CDR3aa: CASSLGGSSVQETQYF
v_gene: TRBV2; len: 12; j_gene: TRBJ2-5; d_gene: NA; abundance: NA; CDR3nt: TGTGTCAGCAGTGGCAGTGAGCAGACCCAGTACTTC; CDR3aa: CVSSGSEQTQYF
v_gene: TRBV28; len: 14; j_gene: TRBJ2-5; d_gene: NA; abundance: once; CDR3nt: TGTGCCAGCAGTCCCTACAGCCTAGCGGAGACCCAGTACTTC; CDR3aa: CASSPYSLAETQYF